This T cell receptor (beta chain) stems from a study of cytomegalovirus exposure and HLA in healthy donors. Overall study: Sequencing of around 200 million T cells in an earlier analysis found around 120 million unique TCR beta sequences. Drawn from HLA-typed donors, some 80 million unique TCRs were held in an early data release.

Germline V gives CDR1 SGHDT, CDR2 YYEEEE. This CDR3 contains 11 residues. The V end was cut by 4 bases, the J end by 6 bases, with 5 bases between. Primers: 60 Vbeta forward and 13 Jbeta reverse. TCRdb's copy holds only in-frame clones and misses some; the assay was immunoSEQ multiplex PCR. There are 200,000 or so clones in the sample; roughly four fifths occur only once, and 0.2% to 0.25% lies in the top ten. The TCR sequence derives from a girl aged 2 to 10 in good health and CMV-seronegative. Sequences were obtained from PBMCs. The chain combines TRBV5-6 with TRBJ2-1; D call uncertain. The chain's CDR3 is CASSHFNEQFF. CDR3 DNA sequence: TGTGCCAGCAGCCACTTCAATGAGCAGTTCTTC.